What follows are 19 T cell receptor beta chains derived from one specimen sequenced in a study of blood T cell repertoires in COVID-19. Method: immunoSEQ multiplex PCR; TCRdb's copy keeps in-frame clones and lacks some. The sample contains about 42,000 clones, about 80% of which appear only once. Sequencing input: peripheral blood. The receptors here all came from a man aged 65-85 years with active or convalescent COVID-19.

This chain uses TRBV18 with TRBJ1-6; TRBD1 matches at 10 bases. The V segment lost 6 bases and the J segment 8 bases; nucleotides outside the gene matches: 7. This CDR3 is built from 15 residues. Germline CDR1 reads KGHSH; CDR2 reads LQKENI. The CDR3, as DNA: TGTGCCAGCTCCTCTTCTGGGACAGGGGATTCACCCCTCCACTTT. Its translation: CASSSSGTGDSPLHF.

This clone was picked up one time. The rearrangement uses TRBV3-1 (or the pseudogene TRBV3-2) and TRBJ2-7, with TRBD2 as a possible D gene (6 bases). The length of the CDR3 is 14 residues. The ends were cut back, 6 bases at V and 7 bases at J, with 19 bases in the middle. Germline assignment: CDR1 LGHDT and CDR2 YNNKEL (reference sequence). CDR3 amino acids: CASSLPSAGVEQYF. The CDR3 bases are TGTGCCAGCAGTCTCCCTAGCGCTGGGGTGGAGCAGTACTTC.

This clone was observed a few times. The genes are TRBV7-3 and TRBJ1-6; 8 nucleotides line up with TRBD1. With 4 bases clipped from V and 7 bases from J, the junction kept 6 bases outside the gene matches. The germline CDR1 and CDR2 sequences are SGHTA and FQGTGA. The CDR3 runs to 15 residues. The CDR3 DNA reads as TGTGCCAGCAGCTCCTCGGGACAGGCAAATTCACCCCTCCACTTT. Translating gives CASSSSGQANSPLHF.

CDR3 in amino acids: CASSRGGNYGYTF. The CDR3 DNA is TGTGCCAGCAGTCGGGGAGGTAACTATGGCTACACCTTC. The chain uses TRBV12-3 or TRBV12-4 and TRBJ1-2; the D is unclear. The CDR3 spans 13 residues. V was cut by 5 bases and J by 1 base, with 8 bases left in between.

This clone turned up a few times. The chain has TRBV6-4 and TRBJ2-1; the match to TRBD2 covers 11 bases. Germline values: CDR1 MRHNA, CDR2 SNTAGT. The CDR3 loop spans 16 amino acids. V shed 5 bases and J 8 bases; nucleotides not matched to a gene: 11. CDR3 sequence reads: CASSPLSRLAGYEQFF. DNA of the CDR3: TGTGCCAGCAGTCCCCTCAGTCGACTAGCGGGGTATGAGCAGTTCTTC.

The chain has TRBV19 and TRBJ2-3; 7 bases align to TRBD2. The length of the CDR3 is 15 residues. V dropped 5 bases and J dropped 0; count of bases not matched to a gene: 5. The germline V gene encodes CDR1 LNHDA and CDR2 SQIVND (reference sequence). The CDR3 loop is CASSYGGSSTDTQYF. For the CDR3, the DNA is TGTGCCAGTAGTTACGGGGGGTCTAGCACAGATACGCAGTATTTT.

This sequence joins TRBV28 and TRBJ1-6; D gene uncertain. The CDR3 runs to 12 residues. The germline V gene encodes CDR1 MDHEN and CDR2 SYDVKM. Trimming cost V 3 bases and J 10 bases, with 7 bases left between them. The CDR3 is CASSLAHSPLHF. In DNA, the CDR3 is TGTGCCAGCAGTTTGGCTCACTCACCCCTCCACTTT.

The rearrangement joins TRBV7-2 to TRBJ2-1; 7 positions agree with TRBD2. The CDR3 spans 14 residues. CDR1 and CDR2 (germline): SGHTA, FQGNSA. V was clipped by 3 bases and J by 7 bases; unmatched bases: 6. The CDR3, as DNA: TGTGCCAGCAGCTTGCAAGCGGGGCAAAATGAGCAGTTCTTC. Its protein is CASSLQAGQNEQFF. Based on the CDR3 plus reference TRBV7-2 and TRBJ2-1, the full variable domain is GAGVSQSPSNKVTEKGKDVELRCDPISGHTALYWYRQSLGQGLEFLIYFQGNSAPDKSGLPSDRFSAERTGGSVSTLTIQRTQQEDSAVYLCASSLQAGQNEQFFGPGTRLTVL.

V is TRBV6-5 and J is TRBJ2-5; TRBD1 might be the D (6 bases). Trimming removed 6 bases at V and 4 bases at J, with 12 bases between. CDR3 length: 13 amino acids. CDR1 and CDR2 (germline): MNHEY, SVGAGI. As DNA, the CDR3 is TGTGCCAGCAGGGACGACAGGATAGAGACCCAGTACTTC. It yields the protein CASRDDRIETQYF.

This chain connects TRBV28 to TRBJ2-7; 7 bases fit TRBD1. Germline V gene lookup returns CDR1 MDHEN and CDR2 SYDVKM. This CDR3 is 14 amino acids long. V shed 7 bases, J shed 7 bases, and the junction held 13 bases outside the gene matches. CDR3 nucleotide sequence: TGTGCCAGCACTGACAGGGTCTTTTCGATTGAGCAGTACTTC. Protein product: CASTDRVFSIEQYF.

V usage is TRBV3-1 (or the pseudogene TRBV3-2) and J usage is TRBJ2-2; TRBD2 agrees at 7 bases. Germline V gives CDR1 LGHDT, CDR2 YNNKEL (reference sequence). V lost 8 bases and J lost 5; bases outside the gene matches: 5. This CDR3 contains 13 residues. CDR3 in DNA: TGTGCCAGCCTTATGGGAGGGACCGGGGAGCTGTTTTTT. Protein product: CASLMGGTGELFF.

The rearrangement uses TRBV27 and TRBJ2-3, with D unclear. This CDR3 spans 14 amino acids. V was cut by 0 bases and J by 0 bases, with 4 bases left in between. Per germline, CDR1 MNHEY and CDR2 SMNVEV (reference sequence). In DNA form, the CDR3 reads TGTGCCAGCAGTTTATCCGCGAGCACAGATACGCAGTATTTT. Amino acids: CASSLSASTDTQYF.

The genes are TRBV6-5 and TRBJ1-1; D is unresolved. V shed 8 bases and J shed 6 bases, with 19 bases lying between them. Germline-derived CDR1 and CDR2 are MNHEY and SVGAGI. The CDR3 consists of 14 residues. The CDR3 loop is CASFTRVEGAEAFF. DNA of the CDR3: TGTGCCAGCTTTACTCGGGTGGAGGGCGCTGAAGCTTTCTTT.

The chain has TRBV7-9 and TRBJ1-1; no clear D. The V end was cut by 1 base, the J end by 1 base, with 10 bases between. Per the germline V gene, CDR1 is SEHNR and CDR2 is FQNEAQ (reference sequence). The CDR3 runs 15 residues. CDR3 protein: CASSLGAGRNTEAFF. In nucleotides, the CDR3 is TGTGCCAGCAGCTTAGGTGCGGGCCGGAACACTGAAGCTTTCTTT.

On this clone: The sample contains more than one DNA sequence encoding this CDR3. The rearrangement uses TRBV7-2 and TRBJ2-2; 8 bases align to TRBD2. Germline V gene sequence: CDR1 SGHTA, CDR2 FQGNSA. The ends lost 1 base at V and 1 base at J; junction bases unmatched: 11. The CDR3 consists of 19 residues. Written as DNA, the CDR3 is TGTGCCAGCAGCTTAGTTGGGTGGCCGGGGGGGGTGAACACCGGGGAGCTGTTTTTT. It is translated as CASSLVGWPGGVNTGELFF.

V gene TRBV21-1 combines with J gene TRBJ1-1; TRBD1 is the table's D call and was not checked against the DNA. TRBV21-1 is a pseudogene locus. The CDR3 runs 12 residues. The CDR3 protein is CASPDRHTEAFF. The CDR3 DNA follows: TGTGCCAGCCCCGACAGGCACACTGAAGCTTTCTTT.

The chain uses TRBV19 and TRBJ2-3, with TRBD1 as a possible D gene (6 bases). The CDR3 covers 16 residues. CDR1 and CDR2 (germline): LNHDA, SQIVND (reference sequence). Trimming took off 1 base at V and 0 bases at J, with 11 bases between the two ends. The CDR3 DNA sequence: TGTGCCAGTAGTATAGGGACAGATTCTAGCACAGATACGCAGTATTTT. Its protein is CASSIGTDSSTDTQYF. Full variable domain (missing parts from reference TRBV19 and TRBJ2-3): DGGITQSPKYLFRKEGQNVTLSCEQNLNHDAMYWYRQDPGQGLRLIYYSQIVNDFQKGDIAEGYSVSREKKESFPLTVTSAQKNPTAFYLCASSIGTDSSTDTQYFGPGTRLTVL.

This chain connects TRBV6-5 to TRBJ2-5; tentative D call: TRBD1 (5 bases). The CDR3 has 14 amino acids. Germline V gene sequence: CDR1 MNHEY, CDR2 SVGAGI. V lost 8 bases and J 7 bases, leaving 20 bases between the germline ends. In DNA form, the CDR3 reads TGTGCCAGCTCTAAAGGGGCCCGCGGCGGGACCCAGTACTTC. It encodes CASSKGARGGTQYF.

This clone was seen more than once but under ten times. The rearrangement uses TRBV7-2 and TRBJ1-1; no clear D gene. The V gene lost 5 bases and the J gene lost 5 bases, with 21 bases spanning the gap. This CDR3 is 16 amino acids long. CDR1 is SGHTA, CDR2 FQGNSA, per germline. The CDR3 DNA follows: TGTGCCAGCAGCCCCAACCCACCCCCGGTGAGGACTGAAGCTTTCTTT. This translates into CASSPNPPPVRTEAFF.